Presented here are 2 T cell receptor beta chains from one specimen sequenced in a study of cytotoxic CD8 clonotypes in ibrutinib-treated CLL. Measured with immunoSEQ multiplex PCR; TCRdb has only the in-frame clones, and not every one. The table lists around 140,000 clones, 75% to 80% of them singletons. The sample consisted of PBMCs, taken after 24 months of ibrutinib treatment. The receptors here all came from a human donor with chronic lymphocytic leukemia.

This clone was recorded once. J is TRBJ2-3 and V is TRBV11-3; the D gene is possibly TRBD2 (6 bases). Trimming left V 4 bases short and J 2 bases short, with 10 bases between. The CDR3 has 14 amino acids. The germline CDR1 and CDR2 sequences are SGHNT and YENEEA. In DNA form, the CDR3 reads TGTGCCAGCAGCTCGGGGGAGGTCACAGATACGCAGTATTTT. Its protein is CASSSGEVTDTQYF.

The J gene is TRBJ1-1, the V gene TRBV28; no clear D gene. Germline loops: CDR1 MDHEN, CDR2 SYDVKM. V was shortened by 6 bases and J by 0 bases, with 8 bases between the two germline ends. CDR3 length: 13 residues. The DNA of the CDR3 is TGTGCCAGCAGCCCCCCGGTGAACACTGAAGCTTTCTTT. Translation: CASSPPVNTEAFF.